A selection of T cell receptor beta chains follows, all from one sample in a study of blood T cells in healthy people across ages. In TCRdb, the 5' RACE reads were re-called with MiXCR into one record per CDR3 protein. The table has over a million distinct CDR3 sequences, roughly a quarter seen once. This same sample was also part of a study on T cells of mothers and their children.

The sample comprised blood. The receptors derive from a girl aged 2 to 10 in good health. The CDR3 runs from the conserved cysteine through the conserved F or W. The D gene is left open where the match is weak. Clone size is stated in some rows and not others, as once, few, many or a class when expanded.

v_gene,j_gene,abundance,d_gene,CDR3aa,CDR3nt
TRBV27,TRBJ2-1,many,NA,CASSPPWGEQFF,TGTGCCAGCAGTCCCCCCTGGGGTGAGCAGTTCTTC
TRBV20-1,TRBJ2-1,few,NA,CSASRTNSNEQFF,TGCAGTGCTTCTAGGACCAATAGCAATGAGCAGTTCTTC
TRBV12-5,TRBJ2-7,NA,NA,CASGLISRFYEQYF,TGTGCTAGTGGTTTGATTTCTCGATTCTACGAGCAGTACTTC
TRBV28,TRBJ1-5,few,NA,CASTQQGLNQPQHF,TGTGCCAGCACCCAACAGGGCCTCAATCAGCCCCAGCATTTT
TRBV7-9,TRBJ2-7,NA,TRBD1,CASSSWDRTDQSEQYF,TGTGCCAGCAGCAGCTGGGACAGAACAGATCAGTCCGAGCAGTACTTC
TRBV5-1,TRBJ1-4,few,NA,CASSLVSTDEKLFF,TGCGCCAGCAGCTTGGTATCGACGGATGAAAAACTGTTTTTT
TRBV9,TRBJ2-1,NA,NA,CASSVGYRYNEQFF,TGTGCCAGCAGCGTAGGGTATAGATACAATGAGCAGTTCTTC
TRBV5-1,TRBJ2-7,few,NA,CASSLASGQYYEQYF,TGCGCCAGCAGCTTGGCCTCGGGGCAATACTACGAGCAGTACTTC
TRBV29-1,TRBJ2-1,few,NA,CSVPSRRSSYNEQFF,TGCAGCGTTCCTAGCAGGAGGAGCTCCTACAATGAGCAGTTCTTC
TRBV3-1,TRBJ2-1,few,NA,CASSQIWANEQFF,TGTGCCAGCAGCCAGATTTGGGCGAATGAGCAGTTCTTC
TRBV7-2,TRBJ2-1,NA,NA,CASSLGGINEQLF,TGTGCCAGCAGCCTAGGAGGGATCAATGAGCAGCTCTTC
TRBV10-3,TRBJ1-4,NA,NA,CATGAGPTGRPNEKLFF,TGTGCCACCGGGGCGGGGCCGACGGGACGTCCTAATGAAAAACTGTTTTTT
TRBV13,TRBJ2-1,few,NA,CASSPPTALEQFF,TGTGCCAGCAGCCCACCAACTGCACTTGAGCAGTTCTTC
TRBV11-2,TRBJ2-1,few,NA,CASSLDRHDEQFF,TGTGCCAGCAGCTTAGATCGGCATGATGAGCAGTTCTTC
TRBV12-3/TRBV12-4,TRBJ2-1,NA,TRBD2,CASEGSGGASEQFF,TGTGCCAGCGAAGGGAGCGGGGGGGCTAGTGAGCAGTTCTTC
TRBV4-2,TRBJ2-5,NA,TRBD2,CASSIPGTTYEEQYF,TGTGCCAGCTCAATTCCCGGGACTACGTATGAAGAGCAGTACTTC
TRBV27,TRBJ2-3,few,NA,CASGPHTDTQYF,TGTGCCAGCGGCCCCCATACAGATACGCAGTATTTT
TRBV13,TRBJ2-7,NA,TRBD1,CASSQQGQSYSYEQYF,TGTGCCAGCAGCCAGCAGGGACAGTCCTACTCCTACGAGCAGTACTTC
TRBV27,TRBJ2-2,few,TRBD2,CASRPSGLAADGELFF,TGTGCCAGCAGACCAAGCGGGCTAGCGGCAGACGGGGAGCTGTTTTTT
TRBV29-1,TRBJ1-1,NA,NA,CSVVQGISTEAFF,TGCAGCGTTGTTCAGGGAATCAGCACTGAAGCTTTCTTT
TRBV4-2,TRBJ1-5,NA,NA,CASSYAGQQNQLQHF,TGTGCCAGCAGCTATGCTGGACAGCAAAATCAGCTCCAGCATTTT
TRBV7-2,TRBJ2-7,NA,NA,CASSAGDNSYEQYF,TGTGCCAGCAGCGCCGGGGACAACTCCTACGAGCAGTACTTC
TRBV27,TRBJ2-7,NA,NA,CAGSLYLAENSYEQYF,TGTGCCGGCAGTCTTTACTTAGCGGAAAACTCCTACGAGCAGTACTTC
TRBV7-2,TRBJ2-5,NA,NA,CASSQRRGGGQETQYF,TGTGCCAGCAGCCAAAGAAGGGGAGGTGGCCAAGAGACCCAGTACTTC
TRBV12-3/TRBV12-4,TRBJ2-7,few,NA,CASSLGGPREQYF,TGTGCCAGCAGTTTGGGGGGCCCCAGGGAGCAGTACTTC
TRBV10-3,TRBJ1-2,NA,TRBD1,CATRGPGADYGYTF,TGTGCCACCAGGGGGCCAGGGGCTGACTATGGCTACACCTTC
TRBV24-1,TRBJ2-1,few,NA,CATSDYPGWNEQFF,TGTGCCACCAGTGACTACCCAGGTTGGAATGAGCAGTTCTTC
TRBV7-9,TRBJ1-1,NA,NA,CASSSDGDEAFF,TGTGCCAGCAGCTCCGATGGCGATGAAGCTTTCTTT
TRBV5-1,TRBJ2-7,few,NA,CASSLVSFYGQYF,TGCGCCAGCAGCTTGGTCTCGTTTTACGGGCAGTACTTC
TRBV27,TRBJ2-3,NA,TRBD1,CASSFLGQGADTQYF,TGTGCCAGCAGTTTTCTGGGACAGGGGGCAGATACGCAATATTTT
TRBV27,TRBJ2-5,few,TRBD1,CASSPGGWGETQYF,TGTGCCAGCAGTCCAGGGGGTTGGGGAGAGACCCAGTACTTC
TRBV7-4,TRBJ2-7,NA,NA,CASSLAHRDPGSYEQYF,TGTGCCAGCAGCTTAGCCCACCGGGACCCGGGATCCTACGAGCAGTACTTC
TRBV29-1,TRBJ2-5,NA,NA,CSSEGSQETQYF,TGCAGCTCGGAAGGTAGCCAAGAGACCCAGTACTTC
TRBV29-1,TRBJ2-5,few,TRBD2,CSVPSGNRETQYF,TGCAGCGTTCCTAGCGGGAACCGAGAGACCCAGTACTTC
TRBV10-3,TRBJ2-7,NA,NA,CAISDERSYEQYF,TGTGCCATCAGTGATGAACGCTCCTACGAGCAGTACTTC
TRBV5-1,TRBJ2-5,NA,TRBD2,CASSSGRLAGETQYF,TGCGCCAGCAGCTCGGGCCGGCTAGCGGGAGAGACCCAGTACTTC
TRBV7-2,TRBJ2-2,few,NA,CASSLEGSNTGELFF,TGTGCCAGCAGCTTAGAGGGCTCCAACACCGGGGAGCTGTTTTTT
TRBV7-2,TRBJ2-3,NA,NA,CASSVTGGQRDTQYF,TGTGCCAGCAGCGTTACCGGGGGCCAGCGAGATACGCAGTATTTT
TRBV14,TRBJ2-1,few,NA,CASSGVYNEQFF,TGTGCCAGCAGTGGAGTCTACAATGAGCAGTTCTTC
TRBV21-1,TRBJ2-5,NA,NA,CASSKARERGRQETQYF,TGTGCCAGCAGCAAAGCGCGGGAGAGGGGTCGGCAAGAGACCCAGTACTTC
TRBV10-3,TRBJ2-5,NA,NA,CAIRGDGGETQYF,TGTGCCATCAGGGGGGACGGTGGAGAGACCCAGTACTTC
TRBV20-1,TRBJ1-1,NA,TRBD1,CSATPTGLNTEAFF,TGCAGTGCCACACCGACAGGGCTGAACACTGAAGCTTTCTTT
TRBV12-3/TRBV12-4,TRBJ2-5,few,NA,CASSFPWDRETQYF,TGTGCCAGCAGTTTTCCATGGGACCGGGAGACCCAGTACTTC
TRBV6-1,TRBJ1-6,NA,TRBD1,CASSPDLGQGIPPLHF,TGTGCCAGCAGTCCCGATTTAGGACAGGGGATTCCACCCCTCCACTTT
TRBV3-1,TRBJ2-5,NA,NA,CASSQSSQETQYF,TGTGCCAGCAGCCAAAGTTCCCAAGAGACCCAGTACTTC
TRBV7-9,TRBJ2-5,NA,TRBD2,CASSSQLAGEQETQYF,TGTGCCAGCAGTTCTCAACTAGCGGGGGAGCAAGAGACCCAGTACTTC
TRBV7-9,TRBJ1-4,few,TRBD1,CASSLEALWLGQGNEKLFF,TGTGCCAGCAGCTTAGAGGCCTTGTGGCTGGGACAGGGAAATGAAAAACTGTTTTTT
TRBV5-1,TRBJ2-1,few,TRBD2,CASSSLAGGENEQFF,TGCGCCAGCAGCTCGTTAGCGGGAGGCGAAAATGAGCAGTTCTTC
TRBV7-9,TRBJ1-3,NA,NA,CASSQRVDTIYF,TGTGCCAGCAGCCAGAGGGTGGACACCATATATTTT
TRBV20-1,TRBJ2-1,few,NA,CSAEVSYNEQFF,TGCAGTGCGGAAGTCTCCTACAATGAGCAGTTCTTC
TRBV4-1,TRBJ2-7,few,NA,CASSQESLRYYEQYF,TGCGCCAGCAGCCAAGAGTCCCTGAGATACTACGAGCAGTACTTC
TRBV6-5,TRBJ2-7,NA,TRBD2,CASSYGTSGSEQYF,TGTGCCAGCAGTTACGGGACTAGCGGGAGCGAGCAGTACTTC
TRBV24-1,TRBJ1-1,NA,NA,CATSDDRTILGAFF,TGTGCCACCAGTGATGATCGGACGATACTTGGAGCTTTCTTT